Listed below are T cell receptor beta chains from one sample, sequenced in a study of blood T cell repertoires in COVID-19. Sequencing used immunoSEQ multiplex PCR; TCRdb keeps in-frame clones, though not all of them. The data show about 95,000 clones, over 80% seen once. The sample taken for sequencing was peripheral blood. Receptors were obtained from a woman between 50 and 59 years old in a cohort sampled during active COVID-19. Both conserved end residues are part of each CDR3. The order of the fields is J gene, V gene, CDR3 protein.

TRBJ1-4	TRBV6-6	CASRTGGGEKLFF
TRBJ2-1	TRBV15	CATSRVLGRLAGGNEQFF
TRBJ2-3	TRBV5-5	CASSHPTGSTDTQYF
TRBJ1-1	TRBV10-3	CAISFGTANTEAFF
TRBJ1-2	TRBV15	CATSSDTGIGQGYTF
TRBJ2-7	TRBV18	CASSPNRYEQYF
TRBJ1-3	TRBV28	CASSTPATGGNTIYF
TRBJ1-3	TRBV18	CASSQGTEVGNTIYF
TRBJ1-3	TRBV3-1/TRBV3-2	CASSQTDTIYF
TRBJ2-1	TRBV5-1	CASSFPSSKALAGDEQFF
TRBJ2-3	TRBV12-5	CASGFEAGQGSTDTQYF
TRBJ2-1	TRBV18	CASSPLGGASDEQFF
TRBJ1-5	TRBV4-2	CASSQGSGGHQPQHF
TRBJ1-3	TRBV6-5	CASSYSISSSGNTIYF
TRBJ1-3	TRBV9	CASSLGTAGSGNTIYF